One T cell receptor beta chain is described in this entry. No antigen is known for it. The protocol was immunoSEQ multiplex PCR, while the TCRdb copy is restricted to in-frame clones and leaves out a portion. The repertoire holds some 9,000 clones, with 98% as singletons. These data come from a study of T cells after posttransplantation cyclophosphamide. Cells defined as naive were viable CD3+CD4+ or CD3+CD8+ and CCR7+CD45RA+CD45RO-CD95-CD27+CD28+. Study outcomes and limitations: Donor-recipient repertoire similarity was low at 1-2 months, rising over year one.

The clonotype was recovered from a man over 45 in good health, CMV-negative, and a related stem cell transplant donor. The specimen sequenced was naive CD8+ T cells sorted from PBMCs.

CDR3 in amino acids: CASSQDRTVTPSQPQHF. CDR3 nucleotide sequence: TGCGCCAGCAGCCAAGACCGAACAGTTACCCCCAGTCAGCCCCAGCATTTT. This sequence joins TRBV4-3 and TRBJ1-5; D uncertain. V lost 0 bases and J lost 6, with 18 bases in between. This CDR3 spans 17 amino acids. Germline CDR1 LGHNA, CDR2 YSLEER.